These 14 T cell receptor beta chains came from one sample sequenced in a study of neurological immune-mediated disorders. TCRdb re-called the 5' RACE reads with MiXCR, one entry per CDR3 protein. The repertoire has tens of thousands of distinct CDR3 sequences, just over 2.5% of them found once; the top ten carry about 1%. The sequenced material came from PBMCs. The receptor set was obtained from a woman aged 25 to 45 with multiple sclerosis.

This clonotype was found many times. The rearrangement joins TRBV4-3 to TRBJ2-7; TRBD2 matches at 8 bases. Germline loops: CDR1 LGHNA, CDR2 YSLEER. The CDR3 runs to 14 residues. After removal of 3 bases from V and 7 bases from J, the junction contained 8 bases not matched to a gene. The DNA of the CDR3 is TGCGCCAGCAGCCACAGCGGGAGAGCTGGGGAGCAGTACTTC. Translated, it gives CASSHSGRAGEQYF.

This clonotype was seen repeatedly, ten times or more. The V and J genes are TRBV29-1 and TRBJ1-2; D possibly corresponds to TRBD1 (6 bases). CDR1 and CDR2 from the germline V gene are SQVTM and ANQGSEA. V was cut by 0 bases and J by 0 bases, with 8 bases left in between. The CDR3 runs 14 residues. CDR3 protein: CSVEDTGPNYGYTF. The CDR3 nucleotides are TGCAGCGTTGAAGATACAGGGCCTAACTATGGCTACACCTTC.

This clonotype was found many times. The V call is TRBV10-3, the J call TRBJ2-7; 8 bases are a match to TRBD1. Trimming cost V 10 bases and J 0 bases; bases outside gene matches: 5. The CDR3 runs 13 residues. Germline V gene sequence: CDR1 ENHRY, CDR2 SYGVKD. The CDR3 bases are TGTGCCACCAGGGACAGGAGCTCCTACGAGCAGTACTTC. It codes for CATRDRSSYEQYF.

In this sample, this clonotype turned up many times. V usage is TRBV7-9 and J usage is TRBJ1-4, with D maybe TRBD1 (6 bases). Germline V gene sequence: CDR1 SEHNR, CDR2 FQNEAQ (reference sequence). V was pared by 2 bases and J by 8 bases, with 12 bases between. This CDR3 has 14 residues. The CDR3 DNA reads TGTGCCAGCAGCTTATTACAGGGAAGAGAAAAACTGTTTTTT. Translating gives CASSLLQGREKLFF.

Of note for this clonotype: A much larger clone differs from this one at a single base, so this may be a read error. V gene TRBV6-5 combines with J gene TRBJ1-1; no reliable D call. The CDR3 totals 14 residues. CDR1 and CDR2 (germline): MNHEY, SVGAGI. V was cut by 4 bases and J by 11 bases, with 20 bases left in between. CDR3 nucleotide sequence: TGTGCCAGCAGTTTCGCATCCTGGACCAACGCGGCTTTCTTT. Residues: CASSFASWTNAAFF.

This clonotype showed up many times. The chain combines TRBV6-6 with TRBJ2-5; 8 bases fit TRBD2. V lost 2 bases, J lost 1 base, and 6 bases stayed unmatched. This CDR3 has 16 residues. From germline, CDR1 is MNHNY and CDR2 SVGAGI (reference sequence). The CDR3, as DNA: TGTGCCAGCAGTTACCGTACTAGCGGCCTCCAAGAGACCCAGTACTTC. Translating gives CASSYRTSGLQETQYF.

In its sample, this clonotype was seen many times. The genes are TRBV20-1 and TRBJ2-1; 8 positions match TRBD2. The germline gives CDR1 DFQATT, CDR2 SNEGSKA (reference sequence). The CDR3 sequence is 15 residues long. V lost 5 bases to trimming and J lost 0 bases; unmatched junction nucleotides: 6. The CDR3 spells CSAFSGTSSYNEQFF. CDR3 DNA: TGCAGTGCTTTTAGCGGGACGAGCTCCTACAATGAGCAGTTCTTC.

This clonotype was seen many times. V and J are TRBV12-3 or TRBV12-4 and TRBJ1-5; D uncertain. V lost 2 bases and J 5 bases, leaving 7 bases between the germline ends. This CDR3 spans 13 amino acids. The CDR3 reads CASSLTGDQPQHF. The CDR3 region has the DNA TGTGCCAGCAGTTTAACGGGCGATCAGCCCCAGCATTTT.

At least ten counts were recorded for this clonotype. This rearrangement joins TRBV5-1 to TRBJ2-1, with 8 bases aligning to TRBD2. This CDR3 has 15 residues. Germline CDR1 SGHRS, CDR2 YFSETQ. The V gene end was trimmed by 5 bases and the J gene end by 1 base; junction bases not matched to a gene: 5. The CDR3 spells CASSSGTSSYNEQFF. For the CDR3, the DNA is TGCGCCAGCAGTTCCGGGACTAGTTCCTACAATGAGCAGTTCTTC. Variable domain in full (rest from reference TRBV5-1 and TRBJ2-1): KAGVTQTPRYLIKTRGQQVTLSCSPISGHRSVSWYQQTPGQGLQFLFEYFSETQRNKGNFPGRFSGRQFSNSRSEMNVSTLELGDSALYLCASSSGTSSYNEQFFGPGTRLTVL.

Remarks on this clonotype: This may be a read error: a much more frequent sequence differs by one nucleotide. The chain joins TRBV7-9 to TRBJ2-4, with 8 bases that match TRBD1. This CDR3 has 13 amino acids. The germline V gene encodes CDR1 SEHNR and CDR2 FQNEAQ (reference sequence). With 3 bases clipped from V and 10 bases from J, the junction kept 5 bases outside the gene matches. The CDR3, as DNA: TGTGCCAGCAGCTTTACGGGACAGGTGATTCAGTACTTC. Protein sequence: CASSFTGQVIQYF.

This clonotype showed up many times. CDR3 sequence reads: CASSYRGLNTEAFF. The CDR3 nucleotides are TGTGCCAGCAGTTACAGGGGTTTGAACACTGAAGCTTTCTTT. The chain joins TRBV6-6 to TRBJ1-1; D is possibly TRBD1 (5 bases). V shed 2 bases and J shed 0 bases, with 7 bases lying between them. CDR3 length: 14 residues. In germline, CDR1 is MNHNY, CDR2 SVGAGI (reference sequence).

This clonotype was detected ten times or more. The chain combines TRBV29-1 with TRBJ2-1; 7 bases align to TRBD2. The CDR3 sequence is 12 residues long. J gave up 7 bases and V 5 bases, and 5 bases lay outside the gene matches. The V gene's germline CDR1 is SQVTM and CDR2 ANQGSEA. The CDR3 DNA reads as TGCAGCGTTAAACGGGAGGAGAATGAGCAGTTCTTC. Its translation is CSVKREENEQFF.

The V gene is TRBV20-1, the J gene TRBJ2-2; D may match TRBD1 or TRBD2 (5 bases each). V was clipped by 3 bases and J by 5 bases, with 10 bases between them. This CDR3 is 13 amino acids long. The germline gives CDR1 DFQATT, CDR2 SNEGSKA (reference sequence). The CDR3 coding sequence is TGCAGTGCTAGGAGGGGCGTGACCGGGGAGCTGTTTTTT. Protein product: CSARRGVTGELFF.

In this sample, this clonotype turned up many times. CDR3 nucleotides: TGCGCCAGCAGCGCTACGAGGAACACTGAAGCTTTCTTT. Its translation is CASSATRNTEAFF. V gene TRBV5-1 combines with J gene TRBJ1-1; D is unclear. The CDR3 has 13 amino acids. The V gene's germline CDR1 is SGHRS and CDR2 YFSETQ. The V end was cut by 4 bases, the J end by 1 base, with 8 bases between.